These T cell receptor beta chains were read from a single sample in a study of T cell repertoires in cytomegalovirus infection. TCRdb re-called the reads with MiXCR, one entry per CDR3 protein. The table has about 130,000 distinct CDR3 sequences, more than 7% seen once. Input material: PBMCs. The receptors stem from a human donor in good health (CMV status not recorded). Some clones in this sample may be carry-over from other donors' samples. Both conserved end residues are trimmed from each CDR3. A D gene is named only where the DNA matches it firmly.

j_call v_call d_call cdr3_aa
TRBJ2-7 TRBV5-1 . ASSLSGRDYEQY
TRBJ1-1 TRBV7-9 TRBD1 ASSPGQGEAF
TRBJ1-2 TRBV7-4 . ASSPFGPGYGYT
TRBJ1-2 TRBV9 . ASSRSVDGYT
TRBJ1-2 TRBV11-2 TRBD1 ASSLQPGTGYDYGYT
TRBJ2-1 TRBV7-6 . ASSLGDNEQF
TRBJ2-1 TRBV7-3 TRBD1 ASSSQGQEYNEQF
TRBJ2-7 TRBV20-1 . SAEGEGGHEQY
TRBJ1-1 TRBV4-1 TRBD1 ASSQKRRAGGLSTEAF
TRBJ2-1 TRBV7-2 TRBD2 ASSLVLAGGDEQF
TRBJ1-1 TRBV4-1 . ASSQVLMNTEAF
TRBJ2-1 TRBV3-1 . ASTRGFNEQF
TRBJ2-3 TRBV28 TRBD1 ASIPPGQGMVTGTDTQY
TRBJ2-3 TRBV28 . ASSLRGPGADTQY
TRBJ2-7 TRBV7-2 . ASSLGHGYEQY
TRBJ1-5 TRBV12-3/TRBV12-4 . ASSPGPGLNQPQH
TRBJ2-2 TRBV28 . ASTQESNTGELF
TRBJ1-3 TRBV5-6 . ASSLGWIGSGNTIY
TRBJ2-2 TRBV6-5 . ASSYSAGELF
TRBJ1-5 TRBV12-3/TRBV12-4 . ASRPSTINQPQH
TRBJ2-1 TRBV7-9 . ASSFGTGANEQF
TRBJ1-6 TRBV7-2 . ASSPGLAVNSPLH
TRBJ2-1 TRBV19 TRBD1 ASTSDRGLDEQF
TRBJ2-2 TRBV5-1 . ASSLTSNTGELF
TRBJ2-7 TRBV6-6 TRBD2 ASSYLEVAGQHEQY
TRBJ2-5 TRBV20-1 . SARDRDPRRGVEETQY
TRBJ2-2 TRBV6-5 . ASSSTVAGYTGELF
TRBJ1-3 TRBV5-1 TRBD1 ASSARGQGSGNTIY
TRBJ2-7 TRBV7-2 TRBD2 ASSLVGPGLAGTGYEQY
TRBJ2-4 TRBV2 . ASSEALGEAKNIQY
TRBJ2-2 TRBV20-1 TRBD2 SARRLAVNTEELF
TRBJ2-5 TRBV6-1 TRBD2 ASSTPPGTSGSQETQY
TRBJ2-3 TRBV5-4 . ASSRDPPDTQY
TRBJ1-2 TRBV20-1 TRBD1 SAKSGTGFCT
TRBJ2-7 TRBV7-8 TRBD1 ASSSTTGGSYEQY
TRBJ2-5 TRBV7-2 TRBD2 ASSFGAGGPETQY
TRBJ2-5 TRBV5-1 . ASSSYRGKQETQY
TRBJ1-1 TRBV7-2 . ASSLAGEGTEAF
TRBJ2-5 TRBV7-2 . ASSSSGTSYRRGETQY
TRBJ1-1 TRBV4-1 . ASSPPGHTEAF
TRBJ1-1 TRBV20-1 . SAATGRKNTEAF
TRBJ2-3 TRBV19 TRBD1 ASRWTGPMGVTGTDTQY
TRBJ1-6 TRBV5-1 TRBD1 ASSLTGGSPLH
TRBJ1-6 TRBV6-5 . ASSYRGAQGNSPLH
TRBJ1-1 TRBV29-1 TRBD1 SVGQGNTEAF
TRBJ2-1 TRBV10-3 . AISESGGTYNEQL